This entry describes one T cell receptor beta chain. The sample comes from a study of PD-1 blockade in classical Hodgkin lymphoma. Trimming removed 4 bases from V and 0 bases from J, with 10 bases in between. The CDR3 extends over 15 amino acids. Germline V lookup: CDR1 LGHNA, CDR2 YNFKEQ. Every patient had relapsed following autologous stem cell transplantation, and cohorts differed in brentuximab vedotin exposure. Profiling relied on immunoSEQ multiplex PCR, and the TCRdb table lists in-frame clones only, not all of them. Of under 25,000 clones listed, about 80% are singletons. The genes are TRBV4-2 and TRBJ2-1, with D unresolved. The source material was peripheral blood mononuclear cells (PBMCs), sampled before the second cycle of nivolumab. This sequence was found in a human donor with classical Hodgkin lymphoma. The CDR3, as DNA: TGTGCCAGCAGCCTCGGACCAAGCTCCTACAATGAGCAGTTCTTC. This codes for CASSLGPSSYNEQFF.